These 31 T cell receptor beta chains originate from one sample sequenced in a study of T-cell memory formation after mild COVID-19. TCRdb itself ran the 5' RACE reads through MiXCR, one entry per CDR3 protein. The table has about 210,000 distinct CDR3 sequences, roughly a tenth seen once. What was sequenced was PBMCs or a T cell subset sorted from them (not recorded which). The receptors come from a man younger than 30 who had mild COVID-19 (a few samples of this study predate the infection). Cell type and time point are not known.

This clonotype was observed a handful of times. The DNA of the CDR3 is TGTGCCAGCAGCTTGTCCCACGATGGGGCCGATTCACCCCTCCACTTT. Translation: CASSLSHDGADSPLHF. The V and J genes are TRBV5-4 and TRBJ1-6; tentatively, D is TRBD1 (5 bases). The CDR3 has 16 residues. In germline, CDR1 is SGHNT, CDR2 YYREEE (reference sequence). V lost 1 base and J 8 bases, leaving 16 bases between the germline ends.

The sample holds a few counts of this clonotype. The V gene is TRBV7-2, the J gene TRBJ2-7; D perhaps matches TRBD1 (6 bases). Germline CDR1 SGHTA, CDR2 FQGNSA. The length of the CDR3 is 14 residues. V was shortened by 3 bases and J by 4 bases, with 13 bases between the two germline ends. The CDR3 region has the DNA TGTGCCAGCAGCTTGGGCAGGGGTGTATACGAGCAGTACGTC. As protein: CASSLGRGVYEQYV.

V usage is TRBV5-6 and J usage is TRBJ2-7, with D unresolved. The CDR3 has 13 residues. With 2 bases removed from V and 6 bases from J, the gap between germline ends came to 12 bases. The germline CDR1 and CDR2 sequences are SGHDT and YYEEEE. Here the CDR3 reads CASSLWSPGEQYF. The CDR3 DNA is TGTGCCAGCAGCTTATGGTCCCCAGGCGAGCAGTACTTC.

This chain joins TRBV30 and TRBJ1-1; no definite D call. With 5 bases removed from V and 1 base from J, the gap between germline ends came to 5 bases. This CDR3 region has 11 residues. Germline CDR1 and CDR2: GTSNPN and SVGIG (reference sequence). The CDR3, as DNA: TGTGCCTGGCAAGGGAACACTGAAGCTTTCTTT. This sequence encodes CAWQGNTEAFF.

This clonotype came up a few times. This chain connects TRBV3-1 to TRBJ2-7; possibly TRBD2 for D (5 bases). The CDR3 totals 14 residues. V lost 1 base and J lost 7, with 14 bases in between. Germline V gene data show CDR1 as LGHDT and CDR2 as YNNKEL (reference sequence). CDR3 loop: CASSQVRPRGEQYV. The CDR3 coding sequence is TGTGCCAGCAGCCAAGTGAGGCCCCGGGGAGAGCAGTACGTC.

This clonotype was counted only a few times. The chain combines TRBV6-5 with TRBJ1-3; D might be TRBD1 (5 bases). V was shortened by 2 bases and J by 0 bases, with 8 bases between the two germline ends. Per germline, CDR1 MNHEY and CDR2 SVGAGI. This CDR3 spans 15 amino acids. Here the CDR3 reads CASSYGAGSGNTIYF. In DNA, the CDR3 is TGTGCCAGCAGTTACGGGGCGGGCTCTGGAAACACCATATATTTT.

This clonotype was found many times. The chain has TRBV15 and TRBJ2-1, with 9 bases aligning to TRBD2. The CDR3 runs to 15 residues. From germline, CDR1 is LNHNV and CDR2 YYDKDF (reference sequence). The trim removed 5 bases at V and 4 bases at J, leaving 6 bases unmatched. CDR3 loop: CATSLGLADYNEQFF. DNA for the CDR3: TGTGCCACCAGCCTGGGACTAGCAGATTACAATGAGCAGTTCTTC.

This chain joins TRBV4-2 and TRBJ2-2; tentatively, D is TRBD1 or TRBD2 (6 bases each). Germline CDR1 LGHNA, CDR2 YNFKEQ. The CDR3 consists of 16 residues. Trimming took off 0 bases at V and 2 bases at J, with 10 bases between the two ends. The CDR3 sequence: CASSQEGGSNTGELFF. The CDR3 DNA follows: TGTGCCAGCAGCCAAGAAGGGGGGTCTAACACCGGGGAGCTGTTTTTT.

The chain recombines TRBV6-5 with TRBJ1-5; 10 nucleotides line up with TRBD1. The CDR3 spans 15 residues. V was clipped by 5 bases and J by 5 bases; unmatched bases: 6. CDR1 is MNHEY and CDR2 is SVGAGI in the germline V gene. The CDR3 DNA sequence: TGTGCCAGCAGTAACCTTGGGACAGGGGATCAGCCCCAGCATTTT. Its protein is CASSNLGTGDQPQHF.

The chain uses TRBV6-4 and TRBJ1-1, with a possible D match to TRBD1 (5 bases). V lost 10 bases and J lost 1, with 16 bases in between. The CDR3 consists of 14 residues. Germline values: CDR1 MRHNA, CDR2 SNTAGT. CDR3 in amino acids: CATKPSGANTEAFF. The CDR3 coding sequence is TGTGCCACCAAGCCCTCCGGGGCGAACACTGAAGCTTTCTTT.

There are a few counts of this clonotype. The CDR3 DNA is TGTGCCAGCAGCATTCCTGGTCAGCAGCAGTTCTTC. Translating it yields CASSIPGQQQFF. The V gene is TRBV7-3, the J gene TRBJ2-1, with D unresolved. CDR3 length equals 12 residues. Trimming removed 5 bases from V and 11 bases from J, with 13 bases in between. Per the germline V gene, CDR1 is SGHTA and CDR2 is FQGTGA.

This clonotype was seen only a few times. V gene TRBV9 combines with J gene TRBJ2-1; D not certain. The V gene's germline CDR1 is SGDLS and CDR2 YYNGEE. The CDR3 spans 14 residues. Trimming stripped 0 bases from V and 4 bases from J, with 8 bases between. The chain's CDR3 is CASSVVGSYNEQFF. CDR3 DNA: TGTGCCAGCAGCGTAGTAGGCAGTTACAATGAGCAGTTCTTC.

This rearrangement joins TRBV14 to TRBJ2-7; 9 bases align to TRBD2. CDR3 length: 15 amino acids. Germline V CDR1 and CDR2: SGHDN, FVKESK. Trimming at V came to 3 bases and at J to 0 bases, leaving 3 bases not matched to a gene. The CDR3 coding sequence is TGTGCCAGCAGCCAGGAAGCGGGGGGCTCCTACGAGCAGTACGTC. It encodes CASSQEAGGSYEQYV.

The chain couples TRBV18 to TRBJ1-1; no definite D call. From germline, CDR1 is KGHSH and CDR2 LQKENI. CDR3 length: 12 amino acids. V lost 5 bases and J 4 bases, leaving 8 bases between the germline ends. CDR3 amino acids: CASSSGSTEAFF. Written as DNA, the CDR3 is TGTGCCAGCTCATCCGGTAGCACTGAAGCTTTCTTT.

CDR3 nucleotide sequence: TGTGCCAGCAGCCCTCGGGCCCAGAACACCGGGGAGCTGTTTTTT. Its protein product is CASSPRAQNTGELFF. The rearrangement joins TRBV5-5 to TRBJ2-2; D is unclear. This CDR3 comprises 15 residues. From germline, CDR1 is SGHKS and CDR2 YYEKEE (reference sequence). V gave up 4 bases and J gave up 1 base, with 11 bases separating them.

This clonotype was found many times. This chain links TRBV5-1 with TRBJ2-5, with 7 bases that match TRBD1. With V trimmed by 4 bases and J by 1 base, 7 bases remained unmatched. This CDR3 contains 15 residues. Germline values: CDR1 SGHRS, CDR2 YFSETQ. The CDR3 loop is CASSRTGQIQETQYF. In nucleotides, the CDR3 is TGCGCCAGCAGCCGGACGGGACAGATCCAAGAGACCCAGTACTTC.

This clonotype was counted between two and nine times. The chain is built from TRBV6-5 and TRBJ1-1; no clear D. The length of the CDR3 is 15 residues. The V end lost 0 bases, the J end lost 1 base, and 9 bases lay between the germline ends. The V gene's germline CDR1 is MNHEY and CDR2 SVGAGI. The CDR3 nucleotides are TGTGCCAGCAGTTACTCGAGGCGGCCGAACACTGAAGCTTTCTTT. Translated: CASSYSRRPNTEAFF.

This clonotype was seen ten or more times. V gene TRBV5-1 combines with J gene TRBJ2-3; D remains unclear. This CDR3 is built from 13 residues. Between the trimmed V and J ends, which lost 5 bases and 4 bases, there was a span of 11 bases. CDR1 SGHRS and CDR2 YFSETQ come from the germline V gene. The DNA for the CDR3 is TGCGCCAGCAGGTCTGAATCCCCAGATACGCAGTATTTT. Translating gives CASRSESPDTQYF. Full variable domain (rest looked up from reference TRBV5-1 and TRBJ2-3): KAGVTQTPRYLIKTRGQQVTLSCSPISGHRSVSWYQQTPGQGLQFLFEYFSETQRNKGNFPGRFSGRQFSNSRSEMNVSTLELGDSALYLCASRSESPDTQYFGPGTRLTVL.

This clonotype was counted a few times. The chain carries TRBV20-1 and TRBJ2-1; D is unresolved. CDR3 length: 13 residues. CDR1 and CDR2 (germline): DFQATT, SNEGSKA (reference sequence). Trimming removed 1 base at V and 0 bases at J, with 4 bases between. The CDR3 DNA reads TGCAGTGCTAGAGGGATCTCCTACAATGAGCAGTTCTTC. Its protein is CSARGISYNEQFF.

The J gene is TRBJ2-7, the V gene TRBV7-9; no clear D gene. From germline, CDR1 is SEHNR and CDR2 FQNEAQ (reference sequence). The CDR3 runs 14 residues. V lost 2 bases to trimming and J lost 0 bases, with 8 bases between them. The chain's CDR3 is CASSLLGLSYEQYF. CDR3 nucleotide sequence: TGTGCCAGCAGCTTATTGGGCCTCTCCTACGAGCAGTACTTC.

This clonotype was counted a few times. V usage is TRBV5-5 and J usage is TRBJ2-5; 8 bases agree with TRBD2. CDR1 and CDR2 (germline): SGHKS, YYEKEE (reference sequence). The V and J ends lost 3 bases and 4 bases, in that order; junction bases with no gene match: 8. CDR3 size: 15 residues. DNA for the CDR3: TGTGCCAGCAGCTCCTACGGGGGGGCTGGAGAGACCCAGTACTTC. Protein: CASSSYGGAGETQYF.

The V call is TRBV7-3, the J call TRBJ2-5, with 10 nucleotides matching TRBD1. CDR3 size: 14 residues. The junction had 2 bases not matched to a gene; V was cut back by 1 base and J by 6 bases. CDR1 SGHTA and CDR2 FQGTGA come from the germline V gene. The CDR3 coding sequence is TGTGCCAGCAGCTTAAGGGACAGGGGTCAGACCCAGTACTTC. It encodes CASSLRDRGQTQYF.

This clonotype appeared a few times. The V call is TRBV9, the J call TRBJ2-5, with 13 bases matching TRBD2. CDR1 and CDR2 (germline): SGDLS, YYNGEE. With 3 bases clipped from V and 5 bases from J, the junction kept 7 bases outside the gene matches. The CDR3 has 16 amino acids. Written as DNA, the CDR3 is TGTGCCAGCAGCGCCAAACTAGCGGGGGGGCTTGAGACCCAGTACTTC. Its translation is CASSAKLAGGLETQYF. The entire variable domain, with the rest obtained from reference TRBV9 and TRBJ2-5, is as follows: DSGVTQTPKHLITATGQRVTLRCSPRSGDLSVYWYQQSLDQGLQFLIQYYNGEERAKGNILERFSAQQFPDLHSELNLSSLELGDSALYFCASSAKLAGGLETQYFGPGTRLLVL.

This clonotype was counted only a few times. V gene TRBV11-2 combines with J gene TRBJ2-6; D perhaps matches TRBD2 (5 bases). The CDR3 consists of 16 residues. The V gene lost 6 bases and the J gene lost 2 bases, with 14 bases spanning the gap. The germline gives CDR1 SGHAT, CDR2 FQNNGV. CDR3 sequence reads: CASRRPGRTGANVLTF. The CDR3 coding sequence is TGTGCCAGCAGACGGCCGGGGAGAACTGGGGCCAACGTCCTGACTTTC. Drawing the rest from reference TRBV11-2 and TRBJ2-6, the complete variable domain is EAGVAQSPRYKIIEKRQSVAFWCNPISGHATLYWYQQILGQGPKLLIQFQNNGVVDDSQLPKDRFSAERLKGVDSTLKIQPAKLEDSAVYLCASRRPGRTGANVLTFGAGSRLTVL.

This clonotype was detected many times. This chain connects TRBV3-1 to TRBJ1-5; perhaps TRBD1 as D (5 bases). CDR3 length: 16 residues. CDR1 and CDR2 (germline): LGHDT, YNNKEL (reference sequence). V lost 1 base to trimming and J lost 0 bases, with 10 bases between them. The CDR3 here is CASSQGGTGSNQPQHF. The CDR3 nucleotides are TGTGCCAGCAGCCAAGGAGGGACGGGTAGCAATCAGCCCCAGCATTTT.

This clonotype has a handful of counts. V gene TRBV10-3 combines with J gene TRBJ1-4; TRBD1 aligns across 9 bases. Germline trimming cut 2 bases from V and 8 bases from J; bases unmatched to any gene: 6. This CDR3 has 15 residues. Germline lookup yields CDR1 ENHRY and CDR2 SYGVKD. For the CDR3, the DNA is TGTGCCATCAGTGAGGCGGGACAGGGCGACGAAAAACTGTTTTTT. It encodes CAISEAGQGDEKLFF.

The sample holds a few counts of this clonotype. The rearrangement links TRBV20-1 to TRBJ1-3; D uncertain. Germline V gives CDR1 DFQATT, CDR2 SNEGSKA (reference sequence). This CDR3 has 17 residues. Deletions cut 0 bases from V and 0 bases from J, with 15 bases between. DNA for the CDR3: TGCAGTGCTAGAGATCGGAGAGGACTTCTCTCTGGAAACACCATATATTTT. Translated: CSARDRRGLLSGNTIYF.

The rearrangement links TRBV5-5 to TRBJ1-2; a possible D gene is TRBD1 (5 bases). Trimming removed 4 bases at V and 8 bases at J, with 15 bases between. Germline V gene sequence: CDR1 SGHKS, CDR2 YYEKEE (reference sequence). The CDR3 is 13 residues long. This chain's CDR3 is CASSLGAQRGYTF. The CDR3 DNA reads TGTGCCAGCAGCCTTGGGGCTCAGCGGGGCTACACCTTC.

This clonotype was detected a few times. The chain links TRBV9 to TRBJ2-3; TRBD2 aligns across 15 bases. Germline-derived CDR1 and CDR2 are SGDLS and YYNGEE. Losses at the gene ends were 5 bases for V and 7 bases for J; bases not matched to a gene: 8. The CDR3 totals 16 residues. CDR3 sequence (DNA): TGTGCCAGCAGTCGGACTAGCGGGGGGGGGCGGAATACGCAGTATTTT. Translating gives CASSRTSGGGRNTQYF.

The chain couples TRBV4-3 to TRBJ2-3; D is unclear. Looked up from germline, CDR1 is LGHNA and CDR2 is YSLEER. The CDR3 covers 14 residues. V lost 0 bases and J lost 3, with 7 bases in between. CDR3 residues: CASSQDIKTDTQYF. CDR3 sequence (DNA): TGCGCCAGCAGCCAAGACATAAAAACAGATACGCAGTATTTT.

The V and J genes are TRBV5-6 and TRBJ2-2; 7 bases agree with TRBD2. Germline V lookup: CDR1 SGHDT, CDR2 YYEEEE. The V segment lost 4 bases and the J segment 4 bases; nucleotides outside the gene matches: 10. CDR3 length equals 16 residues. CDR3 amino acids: CASSLGGISRTGELFF. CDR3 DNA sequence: TGTGCCAGCAGCCTGGGAGGGATTAGTCGCACCGGGGAGCTGTTTTTT.